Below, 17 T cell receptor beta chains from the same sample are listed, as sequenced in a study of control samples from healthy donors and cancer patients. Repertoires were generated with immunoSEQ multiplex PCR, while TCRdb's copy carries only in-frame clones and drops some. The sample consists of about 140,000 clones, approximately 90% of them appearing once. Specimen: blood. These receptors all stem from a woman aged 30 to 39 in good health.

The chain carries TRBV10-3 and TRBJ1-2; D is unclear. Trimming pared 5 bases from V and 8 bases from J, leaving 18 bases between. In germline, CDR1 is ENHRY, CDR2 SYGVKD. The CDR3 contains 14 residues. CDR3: CAISSRSEMAGYTF. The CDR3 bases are TGTGCCATCAGTTCGAGATCAGAAATGGCCGGCTACACCTTC.

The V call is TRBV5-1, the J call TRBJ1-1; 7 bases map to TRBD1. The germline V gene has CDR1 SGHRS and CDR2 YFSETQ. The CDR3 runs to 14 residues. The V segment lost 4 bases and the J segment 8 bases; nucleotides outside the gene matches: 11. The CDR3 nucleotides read TGCGCCAGCAGCGTTCGACAGGGTTCCCCCGAAGCTTTCTTT. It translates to CASSVRQGSPEAFF.

The CDR3 region is CASRFDRGAGANVLTF. The CDR3 coding sequence is TGTGCAAGTCGCTTCGACAGGGGAGCTGGGGCCAACGTCCTGACTTTC. This chain links TRBV12-2 with TRBJ2-6; the table assigns TRBD1, which was not confirmed against the DNA. TRBV12-2 is termed a pseudogene. The CDR3 runs to 16 residues.

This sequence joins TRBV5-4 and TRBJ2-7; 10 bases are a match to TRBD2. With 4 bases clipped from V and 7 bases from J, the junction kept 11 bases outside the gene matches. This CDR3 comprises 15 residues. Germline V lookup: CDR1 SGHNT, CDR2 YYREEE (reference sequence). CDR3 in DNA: TGTGCCAGCAGCCTACCTAGCGGGAGCCCCCTTGAGCAGTACTTC. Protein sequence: CASSLPSGSPLEQYF. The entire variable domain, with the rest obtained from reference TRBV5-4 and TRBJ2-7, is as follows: ETGVTQSPTHLIKTRGQQVTLRCSSQSGHNTVSWYQQALGQGPQFIFQYYREEENGRGNFPPRFSGLQFPNYSSELNVNALELDDSALYLCASSLPSGSPLEQYFGPGTRLTVT.

The CDR3 DNA follows: TGTGCCAGCTCACCCCTAGGCACTAGCGGGATGAGAAACGAGCAGTACTTC. Encoded protein: CASSPLGTSGMRNEQYF. The chain carries TRBV18 and TRBJ2-7, with 10 bases lining up with TRBD2. V lost 3 bases to trimming and J lost 5 bases; unmatched junction nucleotides: 13. Germline-derived CDR1 and CDR2 are KGHSH and LQKENI. CDR3 size: 17 residues.

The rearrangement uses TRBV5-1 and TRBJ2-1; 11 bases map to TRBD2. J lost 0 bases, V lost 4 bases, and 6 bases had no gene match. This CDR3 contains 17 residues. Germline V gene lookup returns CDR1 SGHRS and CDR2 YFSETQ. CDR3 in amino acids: CASSPGLADDSYNEQFF. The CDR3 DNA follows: TGCGCCAGCAGCCCGGGACTAGCGGACGACTCCTACAATGAGCAGTTCTTC.

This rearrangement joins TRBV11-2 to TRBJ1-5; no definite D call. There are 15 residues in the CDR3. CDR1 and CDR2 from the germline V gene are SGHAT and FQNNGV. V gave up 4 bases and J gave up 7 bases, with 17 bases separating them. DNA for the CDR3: TGTGCCAGCAGCTCAGGATTTCAGGACGGACAGCCCCAGCATTTT. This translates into CASSSGFQDGQPQHF.

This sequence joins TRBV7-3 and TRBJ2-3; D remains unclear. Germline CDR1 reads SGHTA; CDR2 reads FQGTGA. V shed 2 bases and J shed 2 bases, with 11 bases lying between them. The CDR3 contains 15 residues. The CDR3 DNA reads TGTGCCAGCAGCTTAGGCGGTCCCCTCACAGATACGCAGTATTTT. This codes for CASSLGGPLTDTQYF.

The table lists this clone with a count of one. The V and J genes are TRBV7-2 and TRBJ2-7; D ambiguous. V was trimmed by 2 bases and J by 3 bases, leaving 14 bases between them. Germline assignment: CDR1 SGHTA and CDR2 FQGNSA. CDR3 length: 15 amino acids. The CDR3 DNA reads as TGTGCCAGCAGCTTAAGTCTTTCATCTCGCTACGAGCAGTACTTC. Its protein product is CASSLSLSSRYEQYF.

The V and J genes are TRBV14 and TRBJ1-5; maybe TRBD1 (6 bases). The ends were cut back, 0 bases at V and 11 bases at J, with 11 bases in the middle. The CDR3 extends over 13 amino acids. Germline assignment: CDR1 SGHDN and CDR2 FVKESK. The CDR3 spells CASSQELSGAQHF. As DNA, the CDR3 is TGTGCCAGCAGCCAAGAGTTGTCAGGGGCCCAGCATTTT.

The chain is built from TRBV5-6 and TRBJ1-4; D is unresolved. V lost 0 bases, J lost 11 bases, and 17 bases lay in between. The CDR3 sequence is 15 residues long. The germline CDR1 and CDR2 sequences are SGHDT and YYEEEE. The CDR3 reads CASSLDRFNRWKLFF. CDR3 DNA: TGTGCCAGCAGCTTGGATCGTTTCAATCGGTGGAAACTGTTTTTT.

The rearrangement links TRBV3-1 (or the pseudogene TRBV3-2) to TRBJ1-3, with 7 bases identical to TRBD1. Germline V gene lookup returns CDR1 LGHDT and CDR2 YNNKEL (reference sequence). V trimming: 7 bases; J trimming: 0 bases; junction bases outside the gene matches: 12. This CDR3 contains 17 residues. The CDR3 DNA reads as TGTGCCAGCACCTCAGGGGGGTCAGCTAACTCTGGAAACACCATATATTTT. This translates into CASTSGGSANSGNTIYF.

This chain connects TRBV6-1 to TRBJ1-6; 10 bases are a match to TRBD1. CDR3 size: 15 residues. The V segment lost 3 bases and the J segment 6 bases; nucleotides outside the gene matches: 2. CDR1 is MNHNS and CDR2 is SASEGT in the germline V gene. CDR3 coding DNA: TGTGCCAGCAGTGACCGGACAGGGGGTAATTCACCCCTCCACTTT. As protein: CASSDRTGGNSPLHF.

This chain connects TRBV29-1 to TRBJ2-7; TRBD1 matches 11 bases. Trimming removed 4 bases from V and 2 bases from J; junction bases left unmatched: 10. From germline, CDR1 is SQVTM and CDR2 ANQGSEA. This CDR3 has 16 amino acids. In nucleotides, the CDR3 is TGCAGCGTTGTGTTTTTTGGGGGACAGGGGGCCTACGAGCAGTACTTC. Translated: CSVVFFGGQGAYEQYF.

The CDR3 nucleotides are TGTGCCAGCAGTCCTATAGCGGGAGATGAGCAGTTCTTC. It specifies CASSPIAGDEQFF. The chain has TRBV4-2 and TRBJ2-1; 9 positions match TRBD2. The CDR3 is 13 residues long. V lost 6 bases to trimming and J lost 8 bases; unmatched junction nucleotides: 5. The germline CDR1 and CDR2 sequences are LGHNA and YNFKEQ.

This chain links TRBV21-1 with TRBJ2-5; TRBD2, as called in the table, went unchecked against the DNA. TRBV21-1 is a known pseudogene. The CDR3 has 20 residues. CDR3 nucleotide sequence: TGTGCCAGCAGCAAAGATTGGGGGACTAGCGGGAGGCCGCCCTCTAGGACCCAGTACTTC. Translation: CASSKDWGTSGRPPSRTQYF.

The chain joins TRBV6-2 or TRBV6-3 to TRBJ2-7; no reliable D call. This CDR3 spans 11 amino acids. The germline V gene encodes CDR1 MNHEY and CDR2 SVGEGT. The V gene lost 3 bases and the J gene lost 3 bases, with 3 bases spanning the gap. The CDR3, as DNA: TGTGCCAGCAGTTATGACTACGAGCAGTACTTC. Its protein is CASSYDYEQYF.